The source of this T cell receptor (beta chain) is a study of vaccination effects on CD4 cells after COVID-19. Background on the study: Samples gathered post-vaccine arrived a median of 72 days past the second dose.

Antigen-specific CD4+ T cell clonotypes were called by their expansion after viral peptide-pool culture in ViraFEST. CD4+ T cells were isolated after around 10 days of culture. All participants had two doses of either the BNT162b2 or mRNA-1273 vaccine. None of these healthy vaccinees had been infected with SARS-CoV-2 before vaccination. Approximately 2.1 million PBMC were placed in each well, which was supplemented with about 10 IU/ml IL-2 and about 10 ug/ml peptides. Details on this clone: Its antigen is undetermined.

Only in-frame clones appear in the TCRdb table, and some are missing; sequencing was by immunoSEQ multiplex PCR. Of around 30,000 clones listed, about 73% are singletons. V was trimmed by 6 bases and J by 5 bases, leaving 20 bases between them. The CDR3 is made up of 16 amino acids. Germline CDR1 is SGHNT and CDR2 is YENEEA. This receptor was taken from a human donor who received a COVID-19 vaccine. J is TRBJ2-1 and V is TRBV11-3; maybe TRBD1 (7 bases). Sequencing used CD4+ T cells from PBMCs cultured with HCoV-OC43 spike peptides, obtained after COVID-19 vaccination. Indicated subset: HCoV-OC43 spike overlapping peptide pool stimulation. The CDR3 DNA reads as TGTGCCAGCAGTTCAGGGGGAGATAGCGGTAACAATGAGCAGTTCTTC. Amino acid sequence: CASSSGGDSGNNEQFF.